Included here is one T cell receptor beta chain sequence, with context. The antigen remains undetermined. The table came from immunoSEQ multiplex PCR; TCRdb's copy has only in-frame clones and leaves some out. The sample shows approximately 5,000 clones, 66% of them seen only once. The entry originates in a study of tumor-infiltrating lymphocytes in localized non-small cell lung cancer. Study summary: Resected tumor was paired with non-adjacent uninvolved lung from the same patient.

Germline CDR1 is LGHNA and CDR2 is YSLEER. There are 14 residues in the CDR3. Trimming left V 4 bases short and J 4 bases short, with 13 bases between. Findings and caveats of the study: Each assay used a separate piece of the same tissue. IM1 and IM2 tumors showed no difference in T-cell fraction.

The specimen sequenced was lung tumor tissue. The genes are TRBV4-3 and TRBJ1-1; D is unclear. The source is a human donor with non-small cell lung cancer. CDR3 DNA: TGCGCCAGCAGCCTAGACCCTCTCAGCACTGAAGCTTTCTTT. Protein product: CASSLDPLSTEAFF.